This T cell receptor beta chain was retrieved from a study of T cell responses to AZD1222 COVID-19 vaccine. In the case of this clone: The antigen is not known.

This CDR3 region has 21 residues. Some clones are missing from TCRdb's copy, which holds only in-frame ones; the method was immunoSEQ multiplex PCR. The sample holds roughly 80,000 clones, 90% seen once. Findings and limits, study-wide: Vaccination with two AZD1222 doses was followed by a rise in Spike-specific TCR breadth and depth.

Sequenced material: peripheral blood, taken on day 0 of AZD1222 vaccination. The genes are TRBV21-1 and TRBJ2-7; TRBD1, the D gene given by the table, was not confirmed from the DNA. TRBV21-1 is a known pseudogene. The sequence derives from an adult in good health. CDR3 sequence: CASSDHSTGTEVNTSSYEQYF. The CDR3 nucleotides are TGTGCCAGCAGCGACCACTCGACAGGGACAGAAGTGAACACCAGCTCCTACGAGCAGTACTTC.